This T cell receptor beta chain came from a study of vaccination effects on CD4 cells after COVID-19. Study details: Samples gathered post-vaccine arrived a median of 72 days past the second dose. The study's findings and limits: At late timepoints after vaccination, vaccine- and infection-induced clones shrank markedly. Early timepoints after infection were absent, and convalescent patients were few in the study.

Pools of viral peptides were used by the ViraFEST assay to expand antigen-specific CD4+ T cells ahead of sequencing. The authors isolated CD4+ T cells after around nine days of culture. Subjects were given two BNT162b2 or mRNA-1273 vaccine doses. IL-2 medium supplanted half the medium on days 3 and 7. V was clipped by 6 bases and J by 6 bases; unmatched bases: 13. Germline assignment: CDR1 KGHSH and CDR2 LQKENI. The CDR3 length is 16 residues. Profiled with immunoSEQ multiplex PCR; TCRdb holds only in-frame clones, not every one. The repertoire holds roughly 27,000 clones, with roughly 74% as singletons. Concerning this clone itself: The antigen is undetermined.

This chain joins TRBV18 and TRBJ2-1, with TRBD1 matching over 8 bases. This sample comprised CD4+ T cells from PBMCs cultured with HCoV-OC43 spike peptides, obtained after COVID-19 vaccination. Subset described: HCoV-OC43 spike overlapping peptide pool stimulation. This TCR was sampled from a human donor who received a COVID-19 vaccine. The CDR3 here is CASSPSRGQGLNEQFF. For the CDR3, the DNA is TGTGCCAGCTCCCCTAGTCGCGGACAGGGCCTCAATGAGCAGTTCTTC.